This T cell receptor beta chain was sequenced during a study of Graves' ophthalmopathy and Graves' hyperthyroidism. This clonotype was seen many times. Its antigen is unknown. Regarding the study as a whole: Most thyroid-expanded clonotypes exceeding 0.001 frequency were also found in blood.

Amplification from RNA transcripts yielded the TCR beta CDR3 regions. In the first round, RT-PCR was carried out with HTBI primers, and a multiplex PCR formed the second round. MiXCR, run by TCRdb on the multiplex PCR reads, gives a single entry per CDR3 protein. The sample lists roughly 300,000 distinct CDR3 sequences, around a sixth occurring once. An approximately 9.8 ml volume of fresh peripheral blood provided the PBMCs. The CDR3 is 9 residues long. The germline V and J ends were trimmed by 3 bases and 9 bases, with 0 bases remaining between them. Germline-derived CDR1 and CDR2 are DFQATT and SNEGSKA (reference sequence).

This TCR derives from an adult man with Graves' ophthalmopathy. The sequencing input was peripheral blood. J is TRBJ1-6 and V is TRBV20-1, with D unclear. The CDR3 bases are TGCAGTGCTAGTTCACCCCTCCACTTT. Translated: CSASSPLHF.